This T cell receptor (beta chain) was found in a study of shared clonotypes between healthy human individuals. CDR1 is SNHLY, CDR2 FYNNEI, per germline. The CDR3 is 14 residues long. V gave up 0 bases and J gave up 6 bases, with 9 bases separating them. The authors distributed each subset's genomic DNA evenly over several immunoSEQ plates. The data were produced by immunoSEQ multiplex PCR, yet TCRdb's version contains in-frame clones alone and is incomplete. The sample shows approximately 2.1 million clones, roughly 93% of them seen only once. The chain couples TRBV2 to TRBJ2-1; D uncertain. Sequencing input: naive CD4+ T cells from PBMCs. Documented subset: CD45RA+ positively selected. The receptor was isolated from a man aged 18 to 29 in good health. Some clones in this sample may be carry-over from other donors' samples. CDR3 DNA sequence: TGTGCCAGCAGTGAAGCGGCACAAACCAATGAGCAGTTCTTC. Its translation: CASSEAAQTNEQFF.